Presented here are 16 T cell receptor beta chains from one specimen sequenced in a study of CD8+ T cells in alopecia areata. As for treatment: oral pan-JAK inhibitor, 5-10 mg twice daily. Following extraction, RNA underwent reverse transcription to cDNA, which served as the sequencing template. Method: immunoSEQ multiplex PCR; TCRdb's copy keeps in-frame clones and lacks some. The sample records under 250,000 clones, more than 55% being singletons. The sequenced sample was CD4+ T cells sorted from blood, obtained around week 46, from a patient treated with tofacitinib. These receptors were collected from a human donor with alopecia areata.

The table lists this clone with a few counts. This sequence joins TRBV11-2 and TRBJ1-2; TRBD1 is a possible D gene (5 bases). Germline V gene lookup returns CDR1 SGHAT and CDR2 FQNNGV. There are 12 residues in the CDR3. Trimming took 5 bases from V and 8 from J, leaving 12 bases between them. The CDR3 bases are TGTGCCAGCAGCCGGCAGGGAGAGGGCTACACCTTC. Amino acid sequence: CASSRQGEGYTF.

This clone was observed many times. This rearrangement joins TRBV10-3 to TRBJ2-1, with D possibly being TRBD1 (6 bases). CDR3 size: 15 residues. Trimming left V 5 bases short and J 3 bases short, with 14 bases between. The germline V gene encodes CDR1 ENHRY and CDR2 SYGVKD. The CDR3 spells CAISSWDTDYNEQFF. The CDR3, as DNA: TGTGCCATCAGTTCATGGGACACAGACTACAATGAGCAGTTCTTC.

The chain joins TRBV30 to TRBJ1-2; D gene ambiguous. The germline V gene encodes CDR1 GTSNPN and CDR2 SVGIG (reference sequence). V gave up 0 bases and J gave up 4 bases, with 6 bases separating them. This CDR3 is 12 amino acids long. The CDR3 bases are TGTGCCTGGAGTGTAGGAACCTATGGCTACACCTTC. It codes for CAWSVGTYGYTF.

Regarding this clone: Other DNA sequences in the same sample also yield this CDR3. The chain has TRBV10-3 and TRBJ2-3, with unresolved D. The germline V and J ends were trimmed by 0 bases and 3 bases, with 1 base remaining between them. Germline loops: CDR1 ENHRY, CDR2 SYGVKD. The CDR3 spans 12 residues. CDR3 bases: TGTGCCATCAGTGAGTCGACAGATACGCAGTATTTT. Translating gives CAISESTDTQYF.

CDR3 in DNA: TGTGCCACCCTCCCGCCGGGCTACACTGAAGCTTTCTTT. It specifies CATLPPGYTEAFF. J is TRBJ1-1 and V is TRBV6-1, with D unresolved. The V end was cut by 10 bases, the J end by 3 bases, with 15 bases between. The CDR3 consists of 13 residues. Per the germline V gene, CDR1 is MNHNS and CDR2 is SASEGT.

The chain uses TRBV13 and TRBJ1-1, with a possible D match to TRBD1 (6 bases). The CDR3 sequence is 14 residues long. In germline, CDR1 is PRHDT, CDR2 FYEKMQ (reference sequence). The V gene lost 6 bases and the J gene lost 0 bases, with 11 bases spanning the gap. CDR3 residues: CASRMGHVNTEAFF. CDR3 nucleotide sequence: TGTGCCAGCAGGATGGGACACGTGAACACTGAAGCTTTCTTT.

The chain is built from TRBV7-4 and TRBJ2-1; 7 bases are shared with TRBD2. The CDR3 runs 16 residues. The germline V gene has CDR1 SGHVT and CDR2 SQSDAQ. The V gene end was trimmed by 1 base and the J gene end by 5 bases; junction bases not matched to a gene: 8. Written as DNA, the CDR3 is TGTGCCAGCAGCTTAGATGGGCTAGCGGATGACAATGAGCAGTTCTTC. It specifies CASSLDGLADDNEQFF.

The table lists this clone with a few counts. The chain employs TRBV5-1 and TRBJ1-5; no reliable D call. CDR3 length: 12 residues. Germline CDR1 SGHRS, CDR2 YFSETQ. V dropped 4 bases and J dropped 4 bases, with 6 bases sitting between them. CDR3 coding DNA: TGCGCCAGCAGCCAAGAGAATCAGCCCCAGCATTTT. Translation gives CASSQENQPQHF.

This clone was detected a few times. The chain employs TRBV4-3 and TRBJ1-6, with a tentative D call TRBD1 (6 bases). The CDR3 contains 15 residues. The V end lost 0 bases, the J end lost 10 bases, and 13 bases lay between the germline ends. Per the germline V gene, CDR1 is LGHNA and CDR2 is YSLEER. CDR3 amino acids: CASSQDGAGESPLHF. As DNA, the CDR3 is TGCGCCAGCAGCCAAGATGGGGCAGGGGAATCACCCCTCCACTTT.

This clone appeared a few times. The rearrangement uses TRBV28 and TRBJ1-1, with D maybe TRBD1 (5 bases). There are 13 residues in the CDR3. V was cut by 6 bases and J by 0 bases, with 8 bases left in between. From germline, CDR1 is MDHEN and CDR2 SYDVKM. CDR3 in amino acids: CASSNRMNTEAFF. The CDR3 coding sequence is TGTGCCAGCAGCAACAGGATGAACACTGAAGCTTTCTTT.

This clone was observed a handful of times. DNA of the CDR3: TGTGCCAGCAGCCCCCAACTCAGACGGGCACCCTTAGGCTACACCTTC. As protein: CASSPQLRRAPLGYTF. The chain recombines TRBV7-2 with TRBJ1-2, with D unresolved. The CDR3 totals 16 residues. Trimming took off 5 bases at V and 8 bases at J, with 24 bases between the two ends. Germline lookup yields CDR1 SGHTA and CDR2 FQGNSA. The full variable domain, rest sourced from reference TRBV7-2 and TRBJ1-2, is GAGVSQSPSNKVTEKGKDVELRCDPISGHTALYWYRQSLGQGLEFLIYFQGNSAPDKSGLPSDRFSAERTGGSVSTLTIQRTQQEDSAVYLCASSPQLRRAPLGYTFGSGTRLTVV.

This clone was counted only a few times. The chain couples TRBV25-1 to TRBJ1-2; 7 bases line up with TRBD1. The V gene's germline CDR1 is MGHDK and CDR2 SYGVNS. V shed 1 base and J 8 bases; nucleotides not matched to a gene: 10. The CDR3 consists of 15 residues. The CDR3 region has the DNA TGTGCCAGCAGTGAATCGGACAGGACCTCTCGGGGCTACACCTTC. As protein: CASSESDRTSRGYTF.

Here the CDR3 DNA reads TGTGCCACCAGCAGGGACAGTAACACTGAAGCTTTCTTT. As protein: CATSRDSNTEAFF. The chain combines TRBV15 with TRBJ1-1; TRBD1 is a possible D gene (6 bases). This CDR3 is 13 amino acids long. Trimming pared 3 bases from V and 2 bases from J, leaving 7 bases between. Germline assignment: CDR1 LNHNV and CDR2 YYDKDF (reference sequence). Using reference TRBV15 and TRBJ1-1 for the parts outside the CDR3, the full variable domain is DAMVIQNPRYQVTQFGKPVTLSCSQTLNHNVMYWYQQKSSQAPKLLFHYYDKDFNNEADTPDNFQSRRPNTSFCFLDIRSPGLGDTAMYLCATSRDSNTEAFFGQGTRLTVV.

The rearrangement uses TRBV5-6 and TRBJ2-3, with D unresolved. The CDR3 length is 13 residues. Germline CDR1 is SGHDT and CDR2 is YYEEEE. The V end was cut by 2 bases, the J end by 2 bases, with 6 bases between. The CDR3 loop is CASSLDDTDTQYF. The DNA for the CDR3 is TGTGCCAGCAGCTTAGACGACACAGATACGCAGTATTTT. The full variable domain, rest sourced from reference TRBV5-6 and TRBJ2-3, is DAGVTQSPTHLIKTRGQQVTLRCSPKSGHDTVSWYQQALGQGPQFIFQYYEEEERQRGNFPDRFSGHQFPNYSSELNVNALLLGDSALYLCASSLDDTDTQYFGPGTRLTVL.

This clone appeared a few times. The CDR3 region is CASSLRDMTDTQYF. The CDR3 DNA reads as TGTGCCAGCAGCTTAAGGGATATGACAGATACGCAGTATTTT. The chain uses TRBV7-2 and TRBJ2-3; D call uncertain. The CDR3 contains 14 residues. Germline CDR1 and CDR2: SGHTA and FQGNSA. The germline V and J ends were trimmed by 2 bases and 3 bases, with 9 bases remaining between them.

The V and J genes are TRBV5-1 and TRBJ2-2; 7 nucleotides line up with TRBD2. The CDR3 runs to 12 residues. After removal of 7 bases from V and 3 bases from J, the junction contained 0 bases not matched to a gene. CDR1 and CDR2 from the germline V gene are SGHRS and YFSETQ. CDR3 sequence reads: CASREDTGELFF. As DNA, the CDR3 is TGCGCCAGCCGGGAGGACACCGGGGAGCTGTTTTTT.